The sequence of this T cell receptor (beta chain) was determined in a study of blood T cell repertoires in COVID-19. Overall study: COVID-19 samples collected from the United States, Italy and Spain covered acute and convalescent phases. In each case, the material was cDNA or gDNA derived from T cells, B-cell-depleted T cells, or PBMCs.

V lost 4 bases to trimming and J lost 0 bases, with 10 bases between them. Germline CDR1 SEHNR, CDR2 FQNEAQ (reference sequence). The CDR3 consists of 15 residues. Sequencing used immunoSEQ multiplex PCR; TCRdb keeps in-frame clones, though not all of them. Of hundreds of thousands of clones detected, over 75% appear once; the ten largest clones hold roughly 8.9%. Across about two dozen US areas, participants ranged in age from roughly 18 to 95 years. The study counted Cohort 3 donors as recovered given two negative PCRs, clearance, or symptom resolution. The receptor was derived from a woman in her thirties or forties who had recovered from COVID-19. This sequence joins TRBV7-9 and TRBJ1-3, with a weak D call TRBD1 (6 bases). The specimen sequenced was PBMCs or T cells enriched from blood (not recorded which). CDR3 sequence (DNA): TGTGCCAGCAGCTACCAGGGGAACTCTGGAAACACCATATATTTT. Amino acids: CASSYQGNSGNTIYF.